Below, 18 T cell receptor beta chains from the same sample are listed, as sequenced in a study of graft-versus-host responses after intestinal transplantation. The method was immunoSEQ multiplex PCR; TCRdb's version includes in-frame clones alone and lacks a portion of them. The table shows 25,000 to 30,000 clones, with about four fifths occurring only once. The starting material, graft tissue, was processed to release intraepithelial and lamina propria lymphocytes. The sequencing used ileum tissue, collected 98 days after intestinal transplantation. The source of these receptors is a human patient who received an intestinal transplant, so some T cells may come from the graft donor.

V gene TRBV19 combines with J gene TRBJ1-6; 8 bases align to TRBD1. V shed 6 bases and J 9 bases; nucleotides not matched to a gene: 19. CDR3 length equals 18 residues. Germline CDR1 and CDR2: LNHDA and SQIVND (reference sequence). The CDR3 sequence is CASSPRRQGRSPPSPLHF. The DNA of the CDR3 is TGTGCCAGTAGCCCTCGTCGACAGGGGCGCTCACCTCCTTCACCCCTCCACTTT.

The V gene is TRBV5-1, the J gene TRBJ2-7; 7 bases align to TRBD1. Germline CDR1 and CDR2: SGHRS and YFSETQ. With 3 bases clipped from V and 2 bases from J, the junction kept 5 bases outside the gene matches. The CDR3 runs 14 residues. The CDR3, as DNA: TGCGCCAGCAGCTCCACAGGGGCGGCCTACGAGCAGTACTTC. It codes for CASSSTGAAYEQYF.

J is TRBJ1-2 and V is TRBV29-1, with TRBD1 identical over 8 bases. V was clipped by 7 bases and J by 4 bases; unmatched bases: 5. Germline V gene lookup returns CDR1 SQVTM and CDR2 ANQGSEA. CDR3 length: 12 amino acids. In nucleotides, the CDR3 is TGCAGCGCGCGACAGGGGCGCTATGGCTACACCTTC. Residues: CSARQGRYGYTF.

The V and J genes are TRBV19 and TRBJ2-7, with TRBD1 matching 11 bases. J lost 4 bases, V lost 11 bases, and 4 bases had no gene match. Germline V lookup: CDR1 LNHDA, CDR2 SQIVND (reference sequence). CDR3 length: 12 residues. For the CDR3, the DNA is TGTGCCGGACGGGACAGGGGGTACGAGCAGTACTTC. This encodes CAGRDRGYEQYF. Complete variable domain (other parts from reference TRBV19 and TRBJ2-7): DGGITQSPKYLFRKEGQNVTLSCEQNLNHDAMYWYRQDPGQGLRLIYYSQIVNDFQKGDIAEGYSVSREKKESFPLTVTSAQKNPTAFYLCAGRDRGYEQYFGPGTRLTVT.

The V and J genes are TRBV15 and TRBJ1-2; 7 bases line up with TRBD1. The CDR3 loop spans 13 amino acids. Per the germline V gene, CDR1 is LNHNV and CDR2 is YYDKDF (reference sequence). The J segment lost 3 bases and the V segment lost 9 bases, leaving 7 bases of the junction unmatched. Here the CDR3 reads CATASGTDYGYTF. CDR3 coding DNA: TGTGCCACAGCCTCCGGGACAGACTATGGCTACACCTTC.

V and J are TRBV10-1 and TRBJ1-2; 9 bases map to TRBD1. The CDR3 covers 15 residues. With 6 bases clipped from V and 8 bases from J, the junction kept 13 bases outside the gene matches. Looked up from germline, CDR1 is WNHNN and CDR2 is SYGVQD (reference sequence). The CDR3 reads CASSRGGTGSLGYTF. CDR3 DNA: TGCGCCAGCAGCCGGGGGGGGACAGGGTCTTTGGGCTACACCTTC.

The V gene is TRBV4-1, the J gene TRBJ2-1; TRBD2 agrees at 7 bases. The germline CDR1 and CDR2 sequences are MGHRA and YSYEKL. J gave up 2 bases and V 0 bases, and 7 bases lay outside the gene matches. CDR3 size: 17 residues. Here the CDR3 reads CASSQEGGENPYNEQFF. For the CDR3, the DNA is TGCGCCAGCAGCCAAGAGGGGGGGGAAAACCCCTACAATGAGCAGTTCTTC.

The table lists this clone with a few counts. This chain links TRBV16 with TRBJ1-1; TRBD1 is a possible D gene (5 bases). This CDR3 spans 15 amino acids. Trimming removed 0 bases from V and 10 bases from J, with 18 bases in between. Germline CDR1 KGHSY, CDR2 FQNENV. The CDR3 loop reads CASSQSKGQGRGAFF. CDR3 coding DNA: TGTGCCAGCAGCCAATCGAAAGGGCAGGGAAGAGGAGCTTTCTTT.

Only a few counts were recorded for this clone. V is TRBV18 and J is TRBJ2-3; D unresolved. The CDR3 is 12 residues long. Germline V gene lookup returns CDR1 KGHSH and CDR2 LQKENI. Trimming took off 8 bases at V and 3 bases at J, with 9 bases between the two ends. In nucleotides, the CDR3 is TGTGCCAGCACGCCTTGGACAGATACGCAGTATTTT. Translation gives CASTPWTDTQYF.

This chain uses TRBV5-1 with TRBJ2-5; D not resolved. The CDR3 sequence is 11 residues long. V shed 5 bases and J shed 2 bases, with 4 bases lying between them. The germline CDR1 and CDR2 sequences are SGHRS and YFSETQ. CDR3 bases: TGCGCCAGCAGGTCACAAGAGACCCAGTACTTC. This sequence encodes CASRSQETQYF.

The rearrangement joins TRBV4-2 to TRBJ1-2; the D is unclear. The CDR3 extends over 13 amino acids. Per the germline V gene, CDR1 is LGHNA and CDR2 is YNFKEQ. The ends were cut back, 4 bases at V and 5 bases at J, with 11 bases in the middle. The CDR3 loop reads CASSRLPTYGYTF. As DNA, the CDR3 is TGTGCCAGCAGCCGCCTCCCCACATATGGCTACACCTTC.

This clone was seen only once. The rearrangement links TRBV6-6 to TRBJ1-1, with a possible D match to TRBD1 (5 bases). This CDR3 is built from 16 residues. Trimming took off 2 bases at V and 4 bases at J, with 17 bases between the two ends. In germline, CDR1 is MNHNY, CDR2 SVGAGI (reference sequence). The CDR3 is CASSYPLRGGGTEAFF. Here the CDR3 DNA reads TGTGCCAGCAGTTACCCGCTGAGGGGCGGGGGCACTGAAGCTTTCTTT.

The chain couples TRBV5-8 to TRBJ2-7, with D unresolved. From germline, CDR1 is SGHTS and CDR2 YDEGEE. The CDR3 covers 13 residues. The V end lost 4 bases, the J end lost 0 bases, and 8 bases lay between the germline ends. The CDR3 spells CASSTQSSYEQYF. DNA for the CDR3: TGTGCCAGCAGCACCCAGAGCTCCTACGAGCAGTACTTC.

The V gene is TRBV2, the J gene TRBJ1-1, with D possibly being TRBD1 (6 bases). The germline gives CDR1 SNHLY, CDR2 FYNNEI. The CDR3 extends over 16 amino acids. Deletions cut 4 bases from V and 4 bases from J, with 19 bases between. CDR3 loop: CASSGDRRVGGTEAFF. CDR3 DNA sequence: TGTGCCAGCAGTGGCGACAGGCGGGTTGGTGGCACTGAAGCTTTCTTT. The full variable domain, in which reference TRBV2 and TRBJ1-1 provide the parts outside the CDR3, is EPEVTQTPSHQVTQMGQEVILRCVPISNHLYFYWYRQILGQKVEFLVSFYNNEISEKSEIFDDQFSVERPDGSNFTLKIRSTKLEDSAMYFCASSGDRRVGGTEAFFGQGTRLTVV.

The rearrangement joins TRBV29-1 to TRBJ2-1; 7 bases agree with TRBD1. The CDR3 loop spans 10 amino acids. Germline assignment: CDR1 SQVTM and CDR2 ANQGSEA. Losses at the gene ends were 6 bases for V and 14 bases for J; bases not matched to a gene: 7. The CDR3 nucleotides are TGCAGCGTATCGATCCAGGGGGAGTTCTTC. Protein product: CSVSIQGEFF.

The chain employs TRBV2 and TRBJ2-2; no definite D call. The CDR3 extends over 11 amino acids. Per germline, CDR1 SNHLY and CDR2 FYNNEI. With 7 bases removed from V and 8 bases from J, the gap between germline ends came to 8 bases. The CDR3 DNA reads as TGTGCCAGCATCCTCACAGGGGAGCTGTTTTTT. The encoded protein is CASILTGELFF.

Concerning this clone: Mismatch with germline at one junction end may stem from a read error. The same CDR3 is also encoded by other DNA sequences in this sample. This chain uses TRBV19 with TRBJ1-5; D perhaps matches TRBD1 (6 bases). This CDR3 region has 15 residues. Per germline, CDR1 LNHDA and CDR2 SQIVND (reference sequence). In nucleotides, the CDR3 is TGCGCCAGTAGTGGTCAGGGGCACGGGAATCAGCCCCAGCATTTT. Protein product: CASSGQGHGNQPQHF.

V and J are TRBV5-1 and TRBJ1-2, with a possible D match to TRBD1 (6 bases). This CDR3 region has 13 residues. Germline V CDR1 and CDR2: SGHRS, YFSETQ. The germline V and J ends were trimmed by 5 bases and 5 bases, with 13 bases remaining between them. Here the CDR3 reads CASSRGGVYGYTF. The CDR3 DNA reads TGCGCCAGCAGTCGAGGGGGTGTTTATGGCTACACCTTC.